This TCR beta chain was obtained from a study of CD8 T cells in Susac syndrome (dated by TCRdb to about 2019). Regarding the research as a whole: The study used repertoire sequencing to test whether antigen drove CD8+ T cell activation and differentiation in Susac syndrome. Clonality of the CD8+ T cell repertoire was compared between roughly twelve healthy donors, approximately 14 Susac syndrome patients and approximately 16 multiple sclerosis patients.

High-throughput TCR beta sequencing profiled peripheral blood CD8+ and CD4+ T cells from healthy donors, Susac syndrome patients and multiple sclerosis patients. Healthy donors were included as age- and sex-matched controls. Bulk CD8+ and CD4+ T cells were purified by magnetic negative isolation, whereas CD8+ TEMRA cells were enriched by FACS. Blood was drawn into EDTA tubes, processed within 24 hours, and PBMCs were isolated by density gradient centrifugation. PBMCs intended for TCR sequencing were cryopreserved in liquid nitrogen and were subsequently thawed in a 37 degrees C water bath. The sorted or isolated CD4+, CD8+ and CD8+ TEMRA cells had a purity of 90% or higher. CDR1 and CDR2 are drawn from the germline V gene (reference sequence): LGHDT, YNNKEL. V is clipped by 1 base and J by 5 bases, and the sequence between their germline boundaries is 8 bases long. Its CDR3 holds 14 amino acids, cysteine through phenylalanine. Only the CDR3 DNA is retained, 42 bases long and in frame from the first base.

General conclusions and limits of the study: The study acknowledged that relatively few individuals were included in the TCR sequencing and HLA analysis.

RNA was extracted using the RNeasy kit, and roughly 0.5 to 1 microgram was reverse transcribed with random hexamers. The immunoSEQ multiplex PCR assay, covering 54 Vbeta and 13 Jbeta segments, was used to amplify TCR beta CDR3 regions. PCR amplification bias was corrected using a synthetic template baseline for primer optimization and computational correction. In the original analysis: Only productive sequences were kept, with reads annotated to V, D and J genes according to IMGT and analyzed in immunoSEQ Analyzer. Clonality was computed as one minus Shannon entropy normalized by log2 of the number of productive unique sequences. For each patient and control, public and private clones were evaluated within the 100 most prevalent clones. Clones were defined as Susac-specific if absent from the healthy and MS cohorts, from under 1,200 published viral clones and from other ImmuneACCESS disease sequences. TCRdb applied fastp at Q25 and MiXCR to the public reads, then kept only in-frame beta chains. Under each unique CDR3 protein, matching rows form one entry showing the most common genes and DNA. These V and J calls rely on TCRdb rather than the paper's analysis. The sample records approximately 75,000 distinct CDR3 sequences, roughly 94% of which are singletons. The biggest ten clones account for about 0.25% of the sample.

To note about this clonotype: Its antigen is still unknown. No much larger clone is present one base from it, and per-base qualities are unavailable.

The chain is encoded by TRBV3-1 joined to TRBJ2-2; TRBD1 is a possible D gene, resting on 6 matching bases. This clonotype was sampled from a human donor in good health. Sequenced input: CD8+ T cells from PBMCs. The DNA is TGTGCCAGCAGCCAAGTCACAGGGACCGGGGAGCTGTTTTTT. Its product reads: CASSQVTGTGELFF.